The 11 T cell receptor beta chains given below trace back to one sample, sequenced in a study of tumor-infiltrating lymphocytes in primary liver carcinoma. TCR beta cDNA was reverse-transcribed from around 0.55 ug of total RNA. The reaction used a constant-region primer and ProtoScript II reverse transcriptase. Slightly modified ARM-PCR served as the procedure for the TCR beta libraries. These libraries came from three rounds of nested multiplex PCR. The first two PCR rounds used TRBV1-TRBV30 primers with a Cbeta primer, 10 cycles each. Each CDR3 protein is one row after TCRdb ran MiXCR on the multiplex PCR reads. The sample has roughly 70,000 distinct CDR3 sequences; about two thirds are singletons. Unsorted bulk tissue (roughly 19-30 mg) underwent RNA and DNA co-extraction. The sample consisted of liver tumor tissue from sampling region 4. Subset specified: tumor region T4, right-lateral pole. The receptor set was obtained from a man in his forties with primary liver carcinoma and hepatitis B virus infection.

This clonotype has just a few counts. The CDR3: CASSVEGTGAGNEQFF. The DNA for the CDR3 is TGTGCCAGCAGCGTAGAGGGGACAGGGGCCGGCAATGAGCAGTTCTTC. The chain carries TRBV9 and TRBJ2-1; the match to TRBD1 covers 10 bases. The CDR3 sequence is 16 residues long. The V gene's germline CDR1 is SGDLS and CDR2 YYNGEE. Unmatched junction bases numbered 6, after V lost 0 bases and J lost 6 bases.

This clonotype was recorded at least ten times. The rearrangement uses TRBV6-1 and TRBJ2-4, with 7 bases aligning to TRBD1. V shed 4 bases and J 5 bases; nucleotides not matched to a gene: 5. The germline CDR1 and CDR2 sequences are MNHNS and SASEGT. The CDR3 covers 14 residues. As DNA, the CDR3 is TGTGCCAGCAGTGCACAGGGGACGCAAAACATTCAGTACTTC. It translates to CASSAQGTQNIQYF.

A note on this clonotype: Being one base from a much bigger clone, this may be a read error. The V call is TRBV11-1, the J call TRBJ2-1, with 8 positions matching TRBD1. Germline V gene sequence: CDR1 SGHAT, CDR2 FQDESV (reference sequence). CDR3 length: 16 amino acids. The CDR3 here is CVSSLGQASSYNEQFF. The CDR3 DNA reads TGTGTCAGCAGCCTGGGACAGGCCAGCTCCTACAATGAGCAGTTCTTC. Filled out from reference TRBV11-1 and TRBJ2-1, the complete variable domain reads EAEVAQSPRYKITEKSQAVAFWCDPISGHATLYWYRQILGQGPELLVQFQDESVVDDSQLPKDRFSAERLKGVDSTLKIQPAELGDSAMYLCVSSLGQASSYNEQFFGPGTRLTVL.

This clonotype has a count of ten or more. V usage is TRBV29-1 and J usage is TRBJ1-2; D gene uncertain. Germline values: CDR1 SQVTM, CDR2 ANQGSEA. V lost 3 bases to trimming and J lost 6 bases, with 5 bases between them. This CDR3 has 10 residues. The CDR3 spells CSVDGDGYTF. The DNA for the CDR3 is TGCAGCGTTGACGGTGATGGCTACACCTTC.

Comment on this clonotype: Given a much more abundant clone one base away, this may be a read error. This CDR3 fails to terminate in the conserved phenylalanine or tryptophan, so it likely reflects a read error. The CDR3 region has the DNA TGTGCCAGCACCACGGGTCCCAGGAACTATGGCTACACCCTC. Protein sequence: CASTTGPRNYGYTL. The V and J genes are TRBV6-6 and TRBJ1-2; D unclear. CDR1 is MNHNY and CDR2 is SVGAGI in the germline V gene (reference sequence). Trimming removed 7 bases from V and 2 bases from J, with 14 bases in between. The CDR3 loop spans 14 amino acids.

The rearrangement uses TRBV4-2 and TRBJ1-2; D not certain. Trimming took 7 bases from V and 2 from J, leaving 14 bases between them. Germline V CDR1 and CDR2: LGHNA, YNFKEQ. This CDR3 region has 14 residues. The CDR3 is CASNALDGNYGYTF. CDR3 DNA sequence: TGTGCCAGCAACGCCCTTGATGGAAACTATGGCTACACCTTC.

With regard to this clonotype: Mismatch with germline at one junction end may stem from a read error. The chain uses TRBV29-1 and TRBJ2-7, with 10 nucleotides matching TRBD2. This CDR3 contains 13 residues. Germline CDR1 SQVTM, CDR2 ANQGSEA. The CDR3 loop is CSVGASGSYGQYF. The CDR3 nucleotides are TGCAGCGTTGGTGCTAGCGGGAGTTACGGGCAGTACTTC.

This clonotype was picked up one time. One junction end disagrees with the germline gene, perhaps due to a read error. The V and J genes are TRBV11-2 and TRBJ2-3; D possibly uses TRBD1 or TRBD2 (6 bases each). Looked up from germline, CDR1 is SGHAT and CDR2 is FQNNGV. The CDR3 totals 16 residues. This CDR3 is CASGPPEGRGTGTQHF. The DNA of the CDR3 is TGTGCCAGCGGCCCGCCGGAGGGCAGGGGCACAGGTACGCAGCACTTT.

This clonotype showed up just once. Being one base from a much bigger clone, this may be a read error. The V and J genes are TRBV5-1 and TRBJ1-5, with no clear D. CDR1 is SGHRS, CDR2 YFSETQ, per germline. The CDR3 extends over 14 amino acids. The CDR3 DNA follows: TGCGCCAGCGGCTTGGACGCGGGGAATCAGCGCCAGCATTTT. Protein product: CASGLDAGNQRQHF.

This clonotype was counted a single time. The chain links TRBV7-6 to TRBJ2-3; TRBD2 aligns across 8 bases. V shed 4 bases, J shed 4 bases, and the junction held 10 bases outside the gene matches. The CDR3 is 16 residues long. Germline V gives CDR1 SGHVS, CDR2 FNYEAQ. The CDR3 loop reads CASSSYGSGISDTQYF. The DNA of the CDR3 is TGTGCCAGCAGCTCATATGGTAGCGGGATCTCAGATACGCAGTATTTT.

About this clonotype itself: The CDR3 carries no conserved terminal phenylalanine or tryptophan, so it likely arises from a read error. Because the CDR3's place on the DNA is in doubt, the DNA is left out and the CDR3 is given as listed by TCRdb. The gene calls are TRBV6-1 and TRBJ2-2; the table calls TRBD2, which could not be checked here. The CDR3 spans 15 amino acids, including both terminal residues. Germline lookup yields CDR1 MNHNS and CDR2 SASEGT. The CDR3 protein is CASSDGSGGTGERFS.